Included here is one TCR beta chain sequence, with context. Its target antigen remains unknown. Base quality data are lacking; no much larger clone is found one base away. These data are taken from a study of blood T cell repertoires in COVID-19 (dated by TCRdb to about 2020). In the study overall: Samples from collaborators originated in the United States, Italy and Spain and spanned both the acute and convalescent phases of COVID-19. The prospective study material was composed of cDNA or gDNA derived from T cells, B-cell-depleted T cells, or PBMCs. Subjects who had been exposed to COVID-19, were actively infected with it, or had recovered from it provided the deeply sampled blood TCRbeta repertoires that made up the dataset. The repertoires were released in a freely available public database intended as a resource for research on the immune response to SARS-CoV-2. Samples were obtained from the ongoing ImmuneRACE study (first 160 participants) and from 1,254 subjects provided by 6 global collaborators. Nearly every sample came with metadata listing a de-identified subject ID, COVID-19 status, age in years and sex. Where HLA class I and class II types were available, the types were taken from metadata supplied by the sample provider, not from assay-based typing. Overall results and qualifications from the work: How much clinical and demographic metadata was included differed by source and by participant, and the metadata was provided uncurated.

Another Seattle source contributed samples from volunteer blood donors who had recovered from COVID-19. Whole blood was collected in K2EDTA tubes by collaborating institutions according to the institutions' own protocols. For TCRbeta analysis, collaborators shipped samples as frozen whole blood, isolated PBMCs, or DNA extracted from either of those sample types. The germline ends are 8 bases apart after V is trimmed by 0 bases and J by 3 bases. For CDR1 and CDR2, the germline V gene (reference sequence) lists GTSNPN and SVGIG. The CDR3 goes from the cysteine to the phenylalanine over 13 residues. The CDR3 DNA has 39 bases and is translated from base 1. The immunoSEQ Assay, a bias-controlled multiplex PCR, was used to amplify TCRbeta CDR3 regions from genomic DNA. Per the original workflow: The number of nucleated cells in each sample was estimated by amplification of reference gene primers within the assay. Sequence reads were collapsed and filtered to measure the absolute abundance of every unique TCRbeta CDR3 rearrangement. For each sample, productive Simpson clonality was calculated as the square root of Simpson's diversity index over productive rearrangements. TCRdb carries this immuneACCESS record with in-frame sequences only. Its versions omit some clonotypes, under half of them owing to an unresolved V gene in the studies checked, with the rest unexplained. V, J and clone size are those of that table, while D and trimming were read from the DNA. Recorded for this sample are roughly 170,000 clones; 70% to 90% of them occurred a single time. The ten largest account for about 1.2% of the sample.

The source material was peripheral blood. The sequence joins TRBV30 to TRBJ2-5; TRBD2 could be the D gene, as 5 bases match. The receptor comes from a man aged 55 to 70 who had recovered from COVID-19. Here the CDR3 is given as CAWSVSGKETQYF. The DNA sequence is given as TGTGCCTGGAGTGTGTCGGGGAAAGAGACCCAGTACTTC.